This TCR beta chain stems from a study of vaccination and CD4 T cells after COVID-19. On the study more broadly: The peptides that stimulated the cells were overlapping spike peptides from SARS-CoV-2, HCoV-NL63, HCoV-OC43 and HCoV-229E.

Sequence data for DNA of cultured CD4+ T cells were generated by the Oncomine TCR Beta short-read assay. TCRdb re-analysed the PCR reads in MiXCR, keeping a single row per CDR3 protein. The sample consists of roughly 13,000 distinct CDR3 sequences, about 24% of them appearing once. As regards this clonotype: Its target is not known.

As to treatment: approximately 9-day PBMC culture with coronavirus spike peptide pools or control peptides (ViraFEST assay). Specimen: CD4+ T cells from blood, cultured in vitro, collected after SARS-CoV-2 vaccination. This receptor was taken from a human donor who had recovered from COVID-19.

The CDR3 loop is CASSLTRDQPQHF. The CDR3 DNA sequence: TGTGCCAGCAGTTTAACGCGTGATCAGCCCCAGCATTTT. V is TRBV12-3 or TRBV12-4 and J is TRBJ1-5, with D unclear. Trimming took 2 bases from V and 5 from J, leaving 7 bases between them. CDR3 length equals 13 residues.